Listed below are T cell receptor beta chains from one sample, sequenced in a study of CD8 T cells in ankylosing spondylitis. TCRdb recomputed calls from the 5' RACE reads with MiXCR, one row per CDR3 protein. The sample holds around 140,000 distinct CDR3 sequences, more than 9.5% seen once. Sequenced: blood, either unsorted or a sorted T cell fraction (not recorded which). The receptors come from a female donor with ankylosing spondylitis or in good health (not recorded which). Each CDR3 is given with its conserved first and last residue. The order of the fields is clone size, J gene, V gene, D gene, CDR3 protein, CDR3 DNA. The D gene is left open where the match is weak. Clone size appears in some rows only: once, few, many, or a class for an expanded clone.

size: many; J: TRBJ1-6; V: TRBV28; D: -; CDR3: CASNKVTHNSPLHF; DNA: TGTGCCAGCAACAAGGTCACCCATAATTCACCCCTCCACTTT
size: -; J: TRBJ2-2; V: TRBV10-2; D: TRBD2; CDR3: CASLRLAGTNTGELFF; DNA: TGCGCCAGCCTACGACTAGCGGGAACGAACACCGGGGAGCTGTTTTTT
size: many; J: TRBJ2-5; V: TRBV28; D: -; CDR3: CASSRSQSIETQYF; DNA: TGTGCCAGCTCCCGATCCCAATCGATAGAGACCCAGTACTTC
size: many; J: TRBJ1-5; V: TRBV7-9; D: TRBD1; CDR3: CASSSGTGKVQPQHF; DNA: TGTGCCAGCAGCTCAGGGACAGGTAAAGTTCAGCCCCAGCATTTT
size: few; J: TRBJ2-3; V: TRBV18; D: TRBD2; CDR3: CASSPTSGPTDTQYF; DNA: TGTGCCAGCTCACCGACTAGCGGCCCCACAGATACGCAGTATTTT
size: -; J: TRBJ2-5; V: TRBV3-1; D: -; CDR3: CASSPQGPYQETQYF; DNA: TGTGCCAGCAGCCCCCAGGGTCCCTACCAAGAGACCCAGTACTTC
size: many; J: TRBJ1-3; V: TRBV5-6; D: -; CDR3: CASSLDRINTIYF; DNA: TGTGCCAGCAGCTTGGACAGGATAAACACCATATATTTT
size: many; J: TRBJ2-7; V: TRBV28; D: TRBD1; CDR3: CASSLPGQFEQYF; DNA: TGTGCCAGCAGTCTACCGGGACAGTTCGAGCAGTACTTC
size: -; J: TRBJ2-3; V: TRBV20-1; D: TRBD1; CDR3: CSARGDRGLDTQYF; DNA: TGCAGTGCCCGGGGAGACAGGGGGTTAGATACGCAGTATTTT
size: many; J: TRBJ2-2; V: TRBV20-1; D: -; CDR3: CSAQYTGELFF; DNA: TGCAGTGCTCAGTACACCGGGGAGTTGTTTTTT
size: -; J: TRBJ2-3; V: TRBV5-1; D: -; CDR3: CASSLRGTRLSTDTQYF; DNA: TGCGCCAGCAGCTTGAGGGGGACCCGTCTCAGCACAGATACGCAGTATTTT
size: many; J: TRBJ1-5; V: TRBV12-3/TRBV12-4; D: -; CDR3: CASSLAYSDSNQPQHF; DNA: TGTGCCAGCAGTTTAGCTTACAGTGATAGCAATCAGCCCCAGCATTTT
size: many; J: TRBJ1-1; V: TRBV18; D: -; CDR3: CASSPGAPGGTEAFF; DNA: TGTGCCAGCTCCCCAGGGGCTCCGGGTGGCACTGAAGCTTTCTTT
size: -; J: TRBJ2-5; V: TRBV5-1; D: -; CDR3: CASSLAGSETQYF; DNA: TGCGCCAGCAGCTTGGCGGGGTCAGAGACCCAGTACTTC
size: -; J: TRBJ1-2; V: TRBV20-1; D: -; CDR3: CSARDSRANYGYTF; DNA: TGCAGTGCTAGAGATTCCAGAGCTAACTATGGCTACACCTTC
size: many; J: TRBJ2-7; V: TRBV6-1; D: -; CDR3: CASSEEARQRQYF; DNA: TGTGCCAGCAGTGAAGAAGCCAGGCAAAGGCAGTACTTC
size: many; J: TRBJ1-3; V: TRBV28; D: -; CDR3: CASSLSGSGNTIYF; DNA: TGTGCCAGCAGTTTAAGCGGTTCCGGAAACACCATATATTTT
size: -; J: TRBJ2-5; V: TRBV3-1; D: TRBD1; CDR3: CASSPHRDRNQETQYF; DNA: TGTGCCAGCAGTCCTCACCGGGACAGAAACCAAGAGACCCAGTACTTC
size: many; J: TRBJ2-1; V: TRBV5-5; D: -; CDR3: CASSANFYSYNEQFF; DNA: TGTGCCAGCAGCGCTAACTTCTACTCCTACAATGAGCAGTTCTTC
size: many; J: TRBJ2-7; V: TRBV12-3/TRBV12-4; D: -; CDR3: CASRPTASYEQYF; DNA: TGTGCCAGCAGACCGACAGCCTCCTACGAGCAGTACTTC
size: many; J: TRBJ2-3; V: TRBV11-2; D: -; CDR3: CASSLGGRGTDTQYF; DNA: TGTGCCAGCAGCTTAGGAGGGAGGGGGACAGATACGCAGTATTTT
size: -; J: TRBJ2-7; V: TRBV20-1; D: TRBD2; CDR3: CSATARLAGATYEQYF; DNA: TGCAGTGCAACTGCCCGTCTAGCGGGGGCGACCTACGAGCAGTACTTC
size: -; J: TRBJ2-3; V: TRBV7-9; D: -; CDR3: CASSQDGGGVTQYF; DNA: TGTGCCAGCAGCCAAGACGGGGGCGGGGTAACGCAGTATTTT
size: many; J: TRBJ2-1; V: TRBV6-1; D: TRBD2; CDR3: CASSLLAGYDDEQFF; DNA: TGTGCCAGCAGCCTACTAGCGGGGTATGATGATGAGCAGTTCTTC
size: many; J: TRBJ1-6; V: TRBV6-5; D: -; CDR3: CASSYLGDDSPLHF; DNA: TGTGCCAGCAGTTACTTGGGGGATGATTCACCCCTCCACTTT
size: few; J: TRBJ2-3; V: TRBV6-2/TRBV6-3; D: -; CDR3: CASSSRTAETDTQYF; DNA: TGTGCCAGCAGTTCGCGGACAGCGGAGACAGATACGCAGTATTTT
size: many; J: TRBJ2-2; V: TRBV20-1; D: -; CDR3: CSARDLEPTGELFF; DNA: TGCAGTGCTAGAGATTTGGAACCCACCGGGGAGCTGTTTTTT
size: many; J: TRBJ1-2; V: TRBV20-1; D: TRBD1; CDR3: CSAPPGQGISNYGYTF; DNA: TGCAGTGCTCCACCGGGACAGGGCATTTCTAACTATGGCTACACCTTC
size: few; J: TRBJ1-5; V: TRBV12-3/TRBV12-4; D: -; CDR3: CASRASNQPQHF; DNA: TGTGCCAGCAGAGCTAGCAATCAGCCCCAGCATTTT
size: many; J: TRBJ2-3; V: TRBV3-1; D: TRBD2; CDR3: CASSQDPPLAGGINTQYF; DNA: TGTGCCAGCAGCCAAGATCCCCCTTTAGCGGGGGGGATCAATACGCAGTATTTT
size: -; J: TRBJ2-3; V: TRBV29-1; D: TRBD1; CDR3: CSVHTGVYTQYF; DNA: TGCAGCGTCCACACAGGGGTGTATACGCAGTATTTT
size: many; J: TRBJ1-1; V: TRBV5-1; D: -; CDR3: CASSLEQGQGNTEAFF; DNA: TGCGCCAGCAGCTTGGAACAGGGTCAAGGGAACACTGAAGCTTTCTTT
size: many; J: TRBJ2-1; V: TRBV18; D: -; CDR3: CASSPPVQGGATNEQFF; DNA: TGTGCCAGCTCACCACCGGTGCAGGGGGGGGCGACCAATGAGCAGTTCTTC
size: many; J: TRBJ2-7; V: TRBV12-3/TRBV12-4; D: TRBD2; CDR3: CASRDRTSGRYEQYF; DNA: TGTGCCAGCAGGGACAGGACTAGCGGACGCTACGAGCAGTACTTC
size: many; J: TRBJ1-3; V: TRBV7-2; D: -; CDR3: CASSLAGGAFSGNTIYF; DNA: TGTGCCAGCAGCTTAGCCGGGGGGGCTTTCTCTGGAAACACCATATATTTT
size: few; J: TRBJ2-7; V: TRBV20-1; D: -; CDR3: CSARKRNSYEQYF; DNA: TGCAGTGCTAGAAAGCGGAACTCCTACGAGCAGTACTTC
size: many; J: TRBJ1-6; V: TRBV27; D: -; CDR3: CASSKGQYNSPLHF; DNA: TGTGCCAGCAGTAAGGGGCAGTATAATTCACCCCTCCACTTT
size: many; J: TRBJ2-1; V: TRBV5-1; D: -; CDR3: CASSLGFAGSYNEQFF; DNA: TGCGCCAGCAGCTTGGGTTTCGCGGGCTCCTACAATGAGCAGTTCTTC
size: many; J: TRBJ1-1; V: TRBV4-1; D: TRBD1; CDR3: CASSQGQGGTEAFF; DNA: TGCGCCAGCAGCCAAGGACAGGGAGGAACTGAAGCTTTCTTT
size: many; J: TRBJ2-7; V: TRBV12-3/TRBV12-4; D: -; CDR3: CASSFKGTVRETYEQYF; DNA: TGTGCCAGCAGTTTTAAGGGGACGGTGCGGGAAACCTACGAGCAGTACTTC
size: few; J: TRBJ2-1; V: TRBV2; D: -; CDR3: CASSRTPAGEQFF; DNA: TGTGCCAGCAGTCGAACTCCGGCGGGTGAGCAGTTCTTC
size: many; J: TRBJ2-5; V: TRBV7-9; D: TRBD2; CDR3: CASSSRLAGQETQYF; DNA: TGTGCCAGCAGCTCCCGACTAGCGGGCCAAGAGACCCAGTACTTC
size: -; J: TRBJ1-1; V: TRBV12-3/TRBV12-4; D: -; CDR3: CASSLKQGGNTEAFF; DNA: TGTGCCAGCAGTTTAAAGCAGGGAGGGAACACTGAAGCTTTCTTT
size: many; J: TRBJ2-7; V: TRBV5-1; D: -; CDR3: CASSLDPRKKYF; DNA: TGCGCCAGCAGCTTGGACCCTCGAAAGAAGTACTTC
size: many; J: TRBJ2-5; V: TRBV2; D: -; CDR3: CASGSGRQETQYF; DNA: TGTGCCAGCGGGTCAGGACGGCAAGAGACCCAGTACTTC
size: many; J: TRBJ1-3; V: TRBV3-1; D: -; CDR3: CASALGNTIYF; DNA: TGTGCCAGCGCTTTGGGAAACACCATATATTTT
size: -; J: TRBJ1-1; V: TRBV7-2; D: -; CDR3: CASSLAISTEAFF; DNA: TGTGCCAGCAGCTTAGCTATAAGCACTGAAGCTTTCTTT
size: many; J: TRBJ2-1; V: TRBV24-1; D: -; CDR3: CATSASWEQFF; DNA: TGTGCCACCAGTGCCAGCTGGGAGCAGTTCTTC
size: few; J: TRBJ1-4; V: TRBV7-9; D: -; CDR3: CASSSDGWQEKLFF; DNA: TGTGCCAGCAGCTCCGACGGGTGGCAGGAAAAACTGTTTTTT
size: many; J: TRBJ1-6; V: TRBV18; D: -; CDR3: CASSPPVLGDYNSPLHF; DNA: TGTGCCAGCTCACCACCAGTTCTCGGGGACTATAATTCACCCCTCCACTTT
size: -; J: TRBJ2-2; V: TRBV7-6; D: -; CDR3: CASSLEQGPTGELFF; DNA: TGTGCCAGCAGCTTAGAGCAGGGGCCAACCGGGGAGCTGTTTTTT
size: many; J: TRBJ1-2; V: TRBV11-2; D: -; CDR3: CASSFRQASYGYTF; DNA: TGTGCCAGCAGCTTCCGGCAGGCGTCCTATGGCTACACCTTC
size: -; J: TRBJ2-3; V: TRBV20-1; D: -; CDR3: CCASWGLAVSTDTQYF; DNA: TGCTGTGCTAGTTGGGGGCTAGCGGTTAGCACAGATACGCAGTATTTT
size: -; J: TRBJ2-1; V: TRBV20-1; D: -; CDR3: CSASGEQFF; DNA: TGCAGTGCTAGCGGTGAGCAGTTCTTC
size: -; J: TRBJ2-5; V: TRBV4-2; D: -; CDR3: CASSPYNSAQETQYF; DNA: TGTGCCAGCAGCCCCTATAACTCGGCCCAAGAGACCCAGTACTTC
size: few; J: TRBJ2-1; V: TRBV18; D: -; CDR3: CASSPGGTEQFF; DNA: TGTGCCAGCTCACCGGGGGGAACTGAGCAGTTCTTC
size: many; J: TRBJ1-2; V: TRBV4-1; D: -; CDR3: CASSQDDSREVQGYTF; DNA: TGCGCCAGCAGCCAAGATGATTCTCGGGAGGTCCAAGGCTACACCTTC